These 10 T cell receptor beta chains were all obtained from the same sample, sequenced in a study of cytomegalovirus exposure and HLA in healthy donors. Sequencing was performed with immunoSEQ multiplex PCR; in TCRdb, only in-frame clones are kept and a portion is missing. In the table there are over 90,000 clones, around 96% of which are singletons. The sequencing input was PBMCs. Receptors were obtained from a woman aged 18-29 years in good health and CMV-seronegative.

This sequence joins TRBV19 and TRBJ1-5, with 10 nucleotides matching TRBD1. Per germline, CDR1 LNHDA and CDR2 SQIVND (reference sequence). This CDR3 comprises 14 residues. V was pared by 7 bases and J by 6 bases, with 6 bases of the junction left unmatched. The CDR3 DNA sequence: TGTGCCAGTACCCCGGGACAGGGGTTTCAGCCCCAGCATTTT. This sequence encodes CASTPGQGFQPQHF.

The V call is TRBV29-1, the J call TRBJ1-1, with D hard to call. Germline V gene lookup returns CDR1 SQVTM and CDR2 ANQGSEA. The V end was cut by 7 bases, the J end by 1 base, with 19 bases between. CDR3 length equals 15 residues. This CDR3 is CSGLLTGPTNTEAFF. Written as DNA, the CDR3 is TGCAGCGGCCTCCTTACTGGGCCGACGAACACTGAAGCTTTCTTT.

The chain's CDR3 is CASSQGVPRGGGYTF. CDR3 in DNA: TGCGCCAGCAGCCAAGGAGTACCCAGGGGTGGAGGCTACACCTTC. This chain connects TRBV4-3 to TRBJ1-2; a weak D match, TRBD1 (6 bases). The ends were cut back, 1 base at V and 8 bases at J, with 17 bases in the middle. The CDR3 length is 15 residues. Germline CDR1 reads LGHNA; CDR2 reads YSLEER.

This clone occurred once. The chain uses TRBV18 and TRBJ1-2; no clear D gene. The CDR3 is 15 residues long. The germline V gene encodes CDR1 KGHSH and CDR2 LQKENI. V was shortened by 0 bases and J by 8 bases, with 16 bases between the two germline ends. This CDR3 is CASSPPRGTMEGYTF. CDR3 bases: TGTGCCAGCTCACCACCGCGCGGAACTATGGAAGGCTACACCTTC. Full variable domain (remainder filled in from reference TRBV18 and TRBJ1-2): NAGVMQNPRHLVRRRGQEARLRCSPMKGHSHVYWYRQLPEEGLKFMVYLQKENIIDESGMPKERFSAEFPKEGPSILRIQQVVRGDSAAYFCASSPPRGTMEGYTFGSGTRLTVV.

Only one count was recorded for this clone. The chain carries TRBV11-2 and TRBJ2-3; D ambiguous. The CDR3 length is 13 residues. V was shortened by 0 bases and J by 14 bases, with 15 bases between the two germline ends. Germline CDR1 reads SGHAT; CDR2 reads FQNNGV. Here the CDR3 reads CASSLEVPPIRYF. The CDR3 nucleotides are TGTGCCAGCAGCTTAGAGGTCCCCCCCATTAGGTATTTT.

The chain combines TRBV27 with TRBJ2-7; D is perhaps TRBD2 (5 bases). Germline V gene lookup returns CDR1 MNHEY and CDR2 SMNVEV (reference sequence). The CDR3 runs 13 residues. Deletions cut 6 bases from V and 6 bases from J, with 15 bases between. The CDR3 sequence is CASSLDRGSEQYF. The DNA of the CDR3 is TGTGCCAGCAGCCTTGATCGGGGTAGCGAGCAGTACTTC.

V and J are TRBV7-9 and TRBJ1-3; D gene ambiguous. Trimming shortened V by 5 bases and J by 3 bases, and 14 bases separated the two germline ends. Germline assignment: CDR1 SEHNR and CDR2 FQNEAQ (reference sequence). The CDR3 sequence is 15 residues long. CDR3 nucleotide sequence: TGTGCCAGCAGCCCTCGAACGGAGGGTGGAAACACCATATATTTT. Its translation: CASSPRTEGGNTIYF.

The chain links TRBV7-9 to TRBJ2-7; weak D call: TRBD2 (5 bases). This CDR3 contains 13 residues. Trimming shortened V by 0 bases and J by 6 bases, and 9 bases separated the two germline ends. Germline CDR1 is SEHNR and CDR2 is FQNEAQ (reference sequence). CDR3 nucleotides: TGTGCCAGCAGCTTAGCCCTTCGGGGCGAGCAGTACTTC. It codes for CASSLALRGEQYF.

The chain carries TRBV5-1 and TRBJ2-1, with a possible D match to TRBD2 (6 bases). The CDR3 is made up of 15 amino acids. Germline CDR1 and CDR2: SGHRS and YFSETQ. Deletions cut 0 bases from V and 4 bases from J, with 11 bases between. The DNA of the CDR3 is TGCGCCAGCAGCTTGGACGCGGGAACGTACAATGAGCAGTTCTTC. This codes for CASSLDAGTYNEQFF.

The V call is TRBV28, the J call TRBJ2-7; no firm D call. CDR1 MDHEN and CDR2 SYDVKM come from the germline V gene. Between the trimmed V and J ends, which lost 7 bases and 0 bases, there was a span of 13 bases. The CDR3 is 14 amino acids. The CDR3 is CASISGDTSYEQYF. DNA of the CDR3: TGTGCCAGCATCTCAGGCGACACCTCCTACGAGCAGTACTTC.